This section outlines one T cell receptor (beta chain) sequence together with its context. Its matching antigen is unknown. These data originate in a study of shared clonotypes between healthy human individuals. CD45RO-negative, CCR7-positively selected cells formed the naive CD8 fraction, excluding terminally differentiated effector memory CD45RA+ cells. There were no recent acute infections or vaccinations among the donors, who were healthy HIV-negative adults. Once extracted for a subset, genomic DNA was divided evenly among several immunoSEQ plates. Assay: immunoSEQ multiplex PCR; the TCRdb copy retains only in-frame clones and omits some. The sample holds millions of clones, approximately 94% seen once. Germline CDR1 and CDR2: SGDLS and YYNGEE. There are 14 residues in the CDR3. The V end was cut by 4 bases, the J end by 2 bases, with 12 bases between. Findings of the study overall: When naive CD4 clonotypes were compared across a few donors, 4% to 6.5% were shared.

The TCR comes from a man aged 18 to 29 in good health. The rearrangement uses TRBV9 and TRBJ2-5, with D maybe TRBD1 (6 bases). The material sequenced was naive CD8+ T cells sorted from blood. The CDR3 DNA sequence: TGTGCCAGCAGCTCGTGGACAGAACAAGAGACCCAGTACTTC. It yields the protein CASSSWTEQETQYF.